This TCR beta chain was obtained from a study of blood T cell repertoires in COVID-19. The germline V gene has CDR1 SGHAT and CDR2 FQNNGV. Trimming cost V 4 bases and J 4 bases; bases outside gene matches: 8. The CDR3 consists of 15 residues. TCRdb keeps only in-frame clones here, not all; method: immunoSEQ multiplex PCR. Of 250,000 to 300,000 clones listed, around 86% are singletons. The sample consisted of peripheral blood. This sequence originates from a man between 45 and 60 years old with acute or convalescent COVID-19. The chain is built from TRBV11-2 and TRBJ1-2, with 8 bases lining up with TRBD1. CDR3 in amino acids: CASSSLQGEGYGYTF. The CDR3 region has the DNA TGTGCCAGCAGCTCGCTACAGGGGGAGGGCTATGGCTACACCTTC.